One sample yielded the 9 T cell receptor beta chains listed below, sequenced in a study of CD8 T cells in Susac syndrome. Random hexamers primed reverse transcription of roughly 0.5 to 1 ug RNA. TCRdb reprocessed the immunoSEQ multiplex PCR reads with MiXCR, giving one entry per CDR3 protein. The table records some 58,000 distinct CDR3 sequences, approximately 95% of them present only once. The sample consisted of CD8+ T cells from PBMCs. The receptor source for this set is a human donor with Susac syndrome.

The V gene is TRBV14, the J gene TRBJ2-5, with D maybe TRBD1 (6 bases). V was clipped by 4 bases and J by 7 bases, with 13 bases between them. CDR1 and CDR2 (germline): SGHDN, FVKESK. The CDR3 covers 13 residues. CDR3 sequence: CASSLQGFGTQYF. DNA for the CDR3: TGTGCCAGCAGCCTACAGGGTTTCGGGACCCAGTACTTC.

This clonotype has just one count. This chain links TRBV4-3 with TRBJ2-7; 8 nucleotides agree with TRBD2. Germline-derived CDR1 and CDR2 are LGHNA and YSLEER. With V trimmed by 1 base and J by 7 bases, 9 bases remained unmatched. The CDR3 has 15 amino acids. The CDR3 region is CASSQGTAGGREQYF. CDR3 bases: TGCGCCAGCAGCCAAGGGACGGCGGGGGGTAGGGAGCAGTACTTC.

The CDR3 here is CASSQHGQEGFVSPLHF. The CDR3 DNA reads TGCGCCAGCAGCCAACATGGACAGGAGGGGTTCGTTTCACCCCTCCACTTT. The rearrangement links TRBV4-3 to TRBJ1-6; 7 bases map to TRBD1. Per the germline V gene, CDR1 is LGHNA and CDR2 is YSLEER. V was clipped by 2 bases and J by 9 bases; unmatched bases: 13. CDR3 length: 17 amino acids.

This chain joins TRBV7-9 and TRBJ2-1; no firm D call. Germline CDR1 SEHNR, CDR2 FQNEAQ (reference sequence). The CDR3 sequence is 12 residues long. V lost 5 bases and J lost 8, with 10 bases in between. The CDR3 protein is CASSLRRDEQFF. The CDR3 nucleotides are TGTGCCAGCAGCCTCCGGAGAGATGAGCAGTTCTTC.

Here the CDR3 reads CASSRRLASNEQFF. The DNA of the CDR3 is TGTGCCAGCAGCCGAAGACTAGCCTCCAATGAGCAGTTCTTC. V gene TRBV7-3 combines with J gene TRBJ2-1; 7 nucleotides align to TRBD2. Germline V gene sequence: CDR1 SGHTA, CDR2 FQGTGA. The CDR3 totals 14 residues. J gave up 6 bases and V 5 bases, and 7 bases lay outside the gene matches. Drawing the rest from reference TRBV7-3 and TRBJ2-1, the complete variable domain is GAGVSQTPSNKVTEKGKYVELRCDPISGHTALYWYRQSLGQGPEFLIYFQGTGAADDSGLPNDRFFAVRPEGSVSTLKIQRTERGDSAVYLCASSRRLASNEQFFGPGTRLTVL.

This chain links TRBV12-3 or TRBV12-4 with TRBJ1-1, with 12 bases that match TRBD1. V lost 3 bases and J lost 3; bases outside the gene matches: 2. This CDR3 comprises 15 residues. The CDR3 bases are TGTGCCAGCAGTTTGGGGACAGGGGGCTACACTGAAGCTTTCTTT. Amino acid sequence: CASSLGTGGYTEAFF.

This chain joins TRBV2 and TRBJ2-7; D is possibly TRBD1 (6 bases). The CDR3 length is 15 residues. Trimming stripped 0 bases from V and 2 bases from J, with 11 bases between. CDR1 is SNHLY and CDR2 is FYNNEI in the germline V gene. The CDR3 DNA sequence: TGTGCCAGCAGTGAAGCGGGGGCTAGAGCCTACGAGCAGTACTTC. It codes for CASSEAGARAYEQYF.

The chain combines TRBV12-3 or TRBV12-4 with TRBJ1-2, with unresolved D. The CDR3 extends over 16 amino acids. The V end was cut by 5 bases, the J end by 1 base, with 17 bases between. In DNA, the CDR3 is TGTGCCAGCAGTCTCGGACCTCCGGCTTTTAACTATGGCTACACCTTC. Amino acid sequence: CASSLGPPAFNYGYTF.

This clonotype was picked up one time. The gene calls are TRBV20-1 and TRBJ2-3; D gene uncertain. This CDR3 has 17 residues. Germline CDR1 is DFQATT and CDR2 is SNEGSKA (reference sequence). V was cut by 0 bases and J by 1 base, with 17 bases left in between. The CDR3 nucleotides read TGCAGTGCTAGAGATAGGCCCCAGAAAGGAGGCACAGATACGCAGTATTTT. Encoded protein: CSARDRPQKGGTDTQYF.